A single sample is the source of the 29 T cell receptor beta chains below, sequenced in a study of shared clonotypes between healthy human individuals. Measured with immunoSEQ multiplex PCR; TCRdb has only the in-frame clones, and not every one. The sample shows hundreds of thousands of clones, approximately 74% of them seen only once. The sample consisted of memory CD4+ T cells sorted from blood. The subset denotes: CD45RA-negative fraction. The source is a man aged 25-45 years in good health.

This clone occurred once. Here the CDR3 DNA reads TGTGCCAGCAGTTACAGGACAGGGTATAATCAGCCCCAGCATTTT. Protein: CASSYRTGYNQPQHF. The chain combines TRBV6-5 with TRBJ1-5; 8 bases match TRBD1. V shed 2 bases and J 4 bases; nucleotides not matched to a gene: 4. This CDR3 region has 15 residues. CDR1 is MNHEY, CDR2 SVGAGI, per germline.

The chain has TRBV10-3 and TRBJ2-1, with TRBD2 matching over 10 bases. J was trimmed by 7 bases and V by 7 bases; bases with no gene match: 10. Per the germline V gene, CDR1 is ENHRY and CDR2 is SYGVKD. This CDR3 spans 15 amino acids. In nucleotides, the CDR3 is TGTGCCATCAAACCTTCTAGCGGGAGTAGGAATGAGCAGTTCTTC. Residues: CAIKPSSGSRNEQFF.

The chain joins TRBV25-1 to TRBJ2-1; D is possibly TRBD2 (6 bases). The CDR3 is 15 amino acids. Germline CDR1 is MGHDK and CDR2 is SYGVNS. V lost 1 base, J lost 8 bases, and 15 bases lay in between. The CDR3 here is CASSEFSGHGYEQFF. In DNA form, the CDR3 reads TGTGCCAGCAGTGAATTCAGCGGGCATGGGTATGAGCAGTTCTTC. Full variable domain (rest looked up from reference TRBV25-1 and TRBJ2-1): EADIYQTPRYLVIGTGKKITLECSQTMGHDKMYWYQQDPGMELHLIHYSYGVNSTEKGDLSSESTVSRIRTEHFPLTLESARPSHTSQYLCASSEFSGHGYEQFFGPGTRLTVL.

The CDR3 DNA is TGTGCCAGCAGTTCCCCTGACAGGCAAGGATACACAGATACGCAGTATTTT. This codes for CASSSPDRQGYTDTQYF. This chain joins TRBV6-4 and TRBJ2-3; perhaps TRBD1 as D (6 bases). V was clipped by 5 bases and J by 2 bases, with 20 bases between them. From germline, CDR1 is MRHNA and CDR2 SNTAGT. This CDR3 contains 17 residues.

The chain is built from TRBV18 and TRBJ1-2; 9 bases line up with TRBD1. The ends lost 8 bases at V and 8 bases at J; junction bases unmatched: 9. The germline CDR1 and CDR2 sequences are KGHSH and LQKENI. The CDR3 consists of 13 residues. CDR3 loop: CASTDTGGVGYTF. The CDR3 DNA follows: TGTGCCAGCACAGATACAGGGGGCGTCGGCTACACCTTC.

Comment on this clone: This sample includes further DNA sequences coding for the same CDR3. This chain uses TRBV7-3 with TRBJ2-1, with 13 bases lining up with TRBD2. V shed 5 bases and J 4 bases; nucleotides not matched to a gene: 2. CDR1 is SGHTA and CDR2 is FQGTGA in the germline V gene. The CDR3 has 15 residues. As DNA, the CDR3 is TGTGCCAGCAGCAAGGGACTAGCGGGATACAATGAGCAGTTCTTC. Encoded protein: CASSKGLAGYNEQFF. The full variable domain, in which reference TRBV7-3 and TRBJ2-1 provide the parts outside the CDR3, is GAGVSQTPSNKVTEKGKYVELRCDPISGHTALYWYRQSLGQGPEFLIYFQGTGAADDSGLPNDRFFAVRPEGSVSTLKIQRTERGDSAVYLCASSKGLAGYNEQFFGPGTRLTVL.

The gene calls are TRBV7-2 and TRBJ2-7; 9 positions agree with TRBD2. With V trimmed by 6 bases and J by 6 bases, 15 bases remained unmatched. This CDR3 spans 16 amino acids. Germline CDR1 reads SGHTA; CDR2 reads FQGNSA. CDR3 protein: CASSSQAGLAASEQYF. CDR3 bases: TGTGCCAGCAGTTCTCAAGCGGGACTAGCAGCGTCCGAGCAGTACTTC.

The genes are TRBV9 and TRBJ2-7, with TRBD2 as a possible D gene (6 bases). Germline assignment: CDR1 SGDLS and CDR2 YYNGEE. V dropped 0 bases and J dropped 3 bases, with 13 bases sitting between them. The CDR3 runs 15 residues. The CDR3 region is CASSVGDLVNYEQYF. CDR3 bases: TGTGCCAGCAGCGTAGGGGACTTAGTAAACTACGAGCAGTACTTC.

This clone came up once. The chain joins TRBV23-1 to TRBJ2-7, with D unresolved. TRBV23-1 is an ORF, with its function uncertain. The CDR3 is 17 residues long. Trimming took off 0 bases at V and 2 bases at J, with 17 bases between the two ends. CDR3 loop: CASSQSVRHRGAYEQYF. The CDR3 DNA sequence: TGCGCCAGCAGTCAATCGGTCAGACACCGAGGAGCCTACGAGCAGTACTTC.

The chain links TRBV6-1 to TRBJ2-1; D could derive from TRBD1 or TRBD2 (5 bases each). This CDR3 has 14 amino acids. V was shortened by 5 bases and J by 6 bases, with 14 bases between the two germline ends. CDR1 is MNHNS and CDR2 is SASEGT in the germline V gene. The CDR3, as DNA: TGTGCCAGCAGTTTTGGGGGTCCTTCCAATGAGCAGTTCTTC. It is translated as CASSFGGPSNEQFF.

The chain uses TRBV5-1 and TRBJ1-4, with 7 bases lining up with TRBD1. Trimming at V came to 0 bases and at J to 8 bases, leaving 4 bases not matched to a gene. Germline V lookup: CDR1 SGHRS, CDR2 YFSETQ. This CDR3 has 14 residues. The CDR3 bases are TGCGCCAGCAGCTTGGCCCAGGGGGTAGAAAAACTGTTTTTT. Translating it yields CASSLAQGVEKLFF.

The chain joins TRBV12-5 to TRBJ1-5, with D uncertain. This CDR3 contains 12 residues. CDR1 and CDR2 (germline): LGHNT, FRNRAP. The V gene lost 9 bases and the J gene lost 6 bases, with 12 bases spanning the gap. The CDR3 coding sequence is TGTGCTAGCTTCCCTCTCAGTCAGCCCCAGCATTTT. This sequence encodes CASFPLSQPQHF.

Many counts were recorded for this clone. CDR3 in amino acids: CASSPTGTPEKLFF. For the CDR3, the DNA is TGTGCCAGCAGTCCGACCGGGACACCGGAAAAACTGTTTTTT. V and J are TRBV28 and TRBJ1-4; TRBD1 is a possible D gene (6 bases). In germline, CDR1 is MDHEN, CDR2 SYDVKM. This CDR3 has 14 residues. Trimming stripped 5 bases from V and 8 bases from J, with 15 bases between.

This clone appeared once. This sample also contains other DNA sequences that code for the same CDR3. The chain carries TRBV7-9 and TRBJ2-7, with D perhaps assigned TRBD1 or TRBD2 (5 bases each). Per the germline V gene, CDR1 is SEHNR and CDR2 is FQNEAQ (reference sequence). Trimming stripped 2 bases from V and 0 bases from J, with 8 bases between. The CDR3 has 14 residues. The CDR3 reads CASSLLGTSYEQYF. Written as DNA, the CDR3 is TGTGCCAGCAGCTTACTCGGGACCTCCTACGAGCAGTACTTC.

The chain employs TRBV28 and TRBJ2-7; 7 bases align to TRBD1. From germline, CDR1 is MDHEN and CDR2 SYDVKM. This CDR3 spans 16 amino acids. With V trimmed by 3 bases and J by 3 bases, 11 bases remained unmatched. The CDR3 DNA reads TGTGCCAGCAGTTTCACAGGGGCGGCCCTCTACTACGAGCAGTACTTC. Translating gives CASSFTGAALYYEQYF.

The chain combines TRBV5-5 with TRBJ2-4; D gene unclear. The CDR3 covers 17 residues. Trimming took off 1 base at V and 3 bases at J, with 17 bases between the two ends. Per the germline V gene, CDR1 is SGHKS and CDR2 is YYEKEE (reference sequence). The CDR3 nucleotides read TGTGCCAGCAGCTTGTCCGGTTCCTCGCTCCTCAAAAACATTCAGTACTTC. It codes for CASSLSGSSLLKNIQYF.

This sequence joins TRBV15 and TRBJ2-7; D perhaps matches TRBD2 (7 bases). CDR1 LNHNV and CDR2 YYDKDF come from the germline V gene (reference sequence). This CDR3 region has 15 residues. Trimming removed 0 bases from V and 5 bases from J, with 14 bases in between. The CDR3 DNA sequence: TGTGCCACCAGCAGAGATTGGGGGGGCCCCCACGAGCAGTACTTC. Residues: CATSRDWGGPHEQYF.

This sequence joins TRBV6-1 and TRBJ1-2; a weak D match, TRBD1 (6 bases). Trimming left V 3 bases short and J 7 bases short, with 21 bases between. The CDR3 is 16 residues long. Germline V gene lookup returns CDR1 MNHNS and CDR2 SASEGT. The CDR3 coding sequence is TGTGCCAGCAGTGACCCCGGGCGGGGGCGGGTTGCTGGCTACACCTTC. Protein: CASSDPGRGRVAGYTF.

The V call is TRBV18, the J call TRBJ1-2; D is ambiguous. Germline V gene lookup returns CDR1 KGHSH and CDR2 LQKENI. The CDR3 has 15 amino acids. Trimming took 3 bases from V and 0 from J, leaving 11 bases between them. The CDR3 loop reads CASSPGSFANYGYTF. The CDR3 DNA sequence: TGTGCCAGCTCACCGGGGTCCTTTGCTAACTATGGCTACACCTTC.

This chain uses TRBV5-1 with TRBJ2-1, with 8 bases aligning to TRBD2. The CDR3 spans 14 residues. With 5 bases clipped from V and 6 bases from J, the junction kept 7 bases outside the gene matches. The V gene's germline CDR1 is SGHRS and CDR2 YFSETQ. The CDR3 is CASSETSVGNEQFF. The DNA of the CDR3 is TGCGCCAGCAGTGAGACTAGCGTGGGCAATGAGCAGTTCTTC. Full variable domain (missing parts from reference TRBV5-1 and TRBJ2-1): KAGVTQTPRYLIKTRGQQVTLSCSPISGHRSVSWYQQTPGQGLQFLFEYFSETQRNKGNFPGRFSGRQFSNSRSEMNVSTLELGDSALYLCASSETSVGNEQFFGPGTRLTVL.

V gene TRBV6-1 combines with J gene TRBJ2-1; possible D gene TRBD1, 6 bases. The CDR3 consists of 14 residues. Trimming took off 5 bases at V and 3 bases at J, with 11 bases between the two ends. From germline, CDR1 is MNHNS and CDR2 SASEGT. CDR3 nucleotide sequence: TGTGCCAGCAGTAAAGGGGGTGGCTACAATGAGCAGTTCTTC. Its translation: CASSKGGGYNEQFF.

The chain uses TRBV28 and TRBJ2-7; no clear D. Germline loops: CDR1 MDHEN, CDR2 SYDVKM. Trimming shortened V by 6 bases and J by 3 bases, and 15 bases separated the two germline ends. The CDR3 length is 14 residues. CDR3 bases: TGTGCCAGCAGGGCAGGACCTAACCTCTACGAGCAGTACTTC. It yields the protein CASRAGPNLYEQYF.

The chain employs TRBV11-2 and TRBJ2-7, with D possibly matching TRBD2 (5 bases). CDR1 and CDR2 from the germline V gene are SGHAT and FQNNGV. V was shortened by 4 bases and J by 1 base, with 11 bases between the two germline ends. This CDR3 region has 14 residues. The CDR3 nucleotides are TGTGCCAGCAGCTCCTTAGCGCGATCCTACGAGCAGTACTTC. It codes for CASSSLARSYEQYF.

The rearrangement joins TRBV7-9 to TRBJ2-5; a weak D match, TRBD2 (5 bases). Germline V lookup: CDR1 SEHNR, CDR2 FQNEAQ (reference sequence). The CDR3 covers 14 residues. Between the trimmed V and J ends, which lost 1 base and 5 bases, there was a span of 11 bases. Written as DNA, the CDR3 is TGTGCCAGCAGCTTAGTGGCTGGAGGCGAGACCCAGTACTTC. Translation gives CASSLVAGGETQYF.

The rearrangement links TRBV7-9 to TRBJ2-2; TRBD1 aligns across 10 bases. The CDR3 loop spans 19 amino acids. Germline CDR1 reads SEHNR; CDR2 reads FQNEAQ (reference sequence). Germline trimming cut 5 bases from V and 3 bases from J; bases unmatched to any gene: 15. CDR3 DNA: TGTGCCAGCAGCCCGATTATATGGGGACAGGGGTCGCACACCGGGGAGCTGTTTTTT. Its translation: CASSPIIWGQGSHTGELFF.

The chain is built from TRBV19 and TRBJ1-2; D ambiguous. The CDR3 length is 13 residues. The V and J ends lost 3 bases and 8 bases respectively, with 13 bases between them. The V gene's germline CDR1 is LNHDA and CDR2 SQIVND (reference sequence). CDR3 residues: CASSIGQHGGYTF. The CDR3 DNA follows: TGTGCCAGTAGTATCGGGCAACATGGGGGCTACACCTTC.

CDR3 bases: TGTGCCAGCAGCCGAACTAGGGACTGGAGTCATGGCTACACCTTC. Translating it yields CASSRTRDWSHGYTF. This chain uses TRBV4-2 with TRBJ1-2, with D possibly being TRBD1 (5 bases). The germline V and J ends were trimmed by 4 bases and 6 bases, with 18 bases remaining between them. The CDR3 contains 15 residues. Per the germline V gene, CDR1 is LGHNA and CDR2 is YNFKEQ.

This clone was detected once. The chain joins TRBV6-1 to TRBJ2-6; 7 bases align to TRBD1. This CDR3 has 15 amino acids. Germline CDR1 is MNHNS and CDR2 is SASEGT. Trimming at V came to 6 bases and at J to 3 bases, leaving 5 bases not matched to a gene. The CDR3: CASSGQVFGANVLTF. CDR3 bases: TGTGCCAGCAGCGGACAGGTTTTTGGGGCCAACGTCCTGACTTTC.

This clone was counted a single time. V gene TRBV27 combines with J gene TRBJ1-1; 8 bases are shared with TRBD1. V was clipped by 5 bases and J by 0 bases; unmatched bases: 2. Germline V CDR1 and CDR2: MNHEY, SMNVEV (reference sequence). This CDR3 region has 14 residues. The CDR3 bases are TGTGCCAGCAGTCGGACAGGGTTGAACACTGAAGCTTTCTTT. It encodes CASSRTGLNTEAFF.